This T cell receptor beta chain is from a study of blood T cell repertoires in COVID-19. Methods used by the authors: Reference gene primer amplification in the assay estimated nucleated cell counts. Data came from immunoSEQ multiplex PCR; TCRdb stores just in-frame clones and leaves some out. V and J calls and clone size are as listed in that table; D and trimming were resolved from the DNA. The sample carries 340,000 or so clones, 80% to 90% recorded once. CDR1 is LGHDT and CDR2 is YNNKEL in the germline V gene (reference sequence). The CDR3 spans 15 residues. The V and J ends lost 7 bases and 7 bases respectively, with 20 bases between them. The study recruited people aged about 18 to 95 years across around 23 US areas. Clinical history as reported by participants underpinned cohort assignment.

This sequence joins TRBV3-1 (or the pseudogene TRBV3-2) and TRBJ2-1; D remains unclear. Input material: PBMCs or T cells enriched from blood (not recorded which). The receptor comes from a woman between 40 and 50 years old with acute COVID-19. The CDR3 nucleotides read TGTGCCAGCAACCCCACTCTGGAGTGCCGAAATGAGCAGTTCTTC. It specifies CASNPTLECRNEQFF.